Listed here is a single T cell receptor beta chain. In the source study's methods: Reference gene primer amplification yielded estimated nucleated cell counts. Produced via immunoSEQ multiplex PCR; TCRdb's table is partial and in-frame only. Clone size and the V and J calls come from that table; the DNA yielded D and trimming. The sample lists about 350,000 clones; roughly 90% were seen once. Seattle cases were enrolled at active infection and followed longitudinally. Trimming took 6 bases from V and 4 from J; bases not matched to a gene: 11. The length of the CDR3 is 15 residues. The germline CDR1 and CDR2 sequences are MNHEY and SVGEGT. This record comes from a study of blood T cell repertoires in COVID-19. On the study more broadly: Sites across the United States, Italy and Spain contributed samples from acute and convalescent COVID-19.

The chain combines TRBV6-2 or TRBV6-3 with TRBJ2-5; 7 nucleotides match TRBD1. The TCR sequence derives from a woman aged 60 to 75 with COVID-19, enrolled during active disease. What was sequenced was peripheral blood. Here the CDR3 reads CASSSHPTGRETQYF. The CDR3 DNA follows: TGTGCCAGCAGCTCCCACCCGACAGGGCGAGAGACCCAGTACTTC.